This is a list of T cell receptor beta chains from one sample in a study of shared clonotypes between healthy human individuals. The repertoire was sequenced with immunoSEQ multiplex PCR; TCRdb's copy has only in-frame clones and lacks some. The sample has hundreds of thousands of clones, about 95% seen once. Sequencing was done on a sample of naive CD8+ T cells sorted from blood. Source of these receptors: a woman in her thirties in good health. CDR3s include the opening cysteine and the closing phenylalanine or tryptophan. Fields, in order: J gene, V gene, D gene, clone size, CDR3 protein, CDR3 DNA. D genes are given only for firm matches. For some rows the clone size is stated as once, few or many, or as a class when expanded; others skip it.

>TRBJ1-2|TRBV4-1|NA|NA
CASSQEPGGPYGYTF
TGCGCCAGCAGCCAAGAGCCCGGGGGCCCCTATGGCTACACCTTC
>TRBJ2-7|TRBV11-2|TRBD1|NA
CASSLGTGGFSYEQYF
TGTGCCAGCAGCTTAGGGACAGGGGGGTTCTCCTACGAGCAGTACTTC
>TRBJ1-5|TRBV2|NA|NA
CASRWAGQPQHF
TGTGCCAGCCGGTGGGCCGGTCAGCCCCAGCATTTT
>TRBJ2-7|TRBV19|NA|once
CASSASQPGEQYF
TGTGCCAGTAGTGCGTCTCAGCCGGGCGAGCAGTACTTC
>TRBJ2-7|TRBV11-2|NA|NA
CASSLDEARHYEQYF
TGTGCCAGCAGCTTAGATGAGGCCCGCCACTACGAGCAGTACTTC
>TRBJ2-7|TRBV30|TRBD2|NA
CAGGTSGYEQYF
TGTGCCGGAGGGACTAGCGGCTACGAGCAGTACTTC
>TRBJ2-7|TRBV5-4|NA|NA
CASSSAGTGYEQYF
TGTGCCAGCAGCTCGGCAGGGACCGGCTACGAGCAGTACTTC
>TRBJ1-6|TRBV5-8|TRBD1|once
CAGPGDRAGSPLHF
TGTGCCGGCCCCGGGGACAGGGCAGGTTCACCCCTCCACTTT
>TRBJ2-1|TRBV7-8|TRBD1|once
CASSAEQGTEQFF
TGTGCCAGCAGCGCGGAACAGGGGACTGAGCAGTTCTTC
>TRBJ2-7|TRBV27|NA|NA
CASSPVLWYYEQYF
TGTGCCAGCAGTCCCGTCCTATGGTACTACGAGCAGTACTTC
>TRBJ2-1|TRBV7-8|TRBD2|NA
CASSALAGGGNEQFF
TGTGCCAGCAGCGCATTAGCGGGAGGAGGCAATGAGCAGTTCTTC
>TRBJ2-1|TRBV19|NA|NA
CASISSSNEQFF
TGTGCCAGTATCAGCAGTTCCAATGAGCAGTTCTTC
>TRBJ2-1|TRBV28|NA|once
CASSLFQDGDYNEQFF
TGTGCCAGCAGTTTATTTCAGGACGGAGACTACAATGAGCAGTTCTTC
>TRBJ1-1|TRBV6-1|NA|NA
CASSYGDSAFF
TGTGCCAGCAGTTACGGGGACTCGGCTTTCTTT
>TRBJ2-7|TRBV27|TRBD2|NA
CASSLAGAYEQYF
TGTGCCAGCAGCCTAGCGGGAGCTTACGAGCAGTACTTC
>TRBJ2-3|TRBV28|TRBD2|NA
CASRTGLAGVTDTQYF
TGTGCCAGCAGGACCGGACTAGCGGGAGTAACAGATACGCAGTATTTT
>TRBJ2-7|TRBV27|NA|NA
CASSLGLSSYEQYF
TGTGCCAGCAGTTTGGGACTGAGTAGCTACGAGCAGTACTTC
>TRBJ2-1|TRBV20-1|NA|NA
CSASDPEQFF
TGCAGTGCCTCAGATCCTGAGCAGTTCTTC
>TRBJ2-7|TRBV7-9|NA|NA
CASSLDPGGYEQYF
TGTGCCAGCAGCTTGGACCCCGGGGGTTACGAGCAGTACTTC
>TRBJ2-3|TRBV9|NA|NA
CASSVVTSGSDTQYF
TGTGCCAGCAGCGTAGTCACTAGTGGGTCAGATACGCAGTATTTT
>TRBJ2-2|TRBV27|NA|NA
CASSPSNTGELFF
TGTGCCAGCAGTCCCTCGAACACCGGGGAGCTGTTTTTT
>TRBJ2-5|TRBV4-1|TRBD2|NA
CASSTGTRGTQYF
TGCGCCAGCAGCACCGGGACTAGGGGGACCCAGTACTTC
>TRBJ2-1|TRBV7-3|NA|NA
CASSTNYNEQFF
TGTGCCAGCAGCACAAACTACAATGAGCAGTTCTTC
>TRBJ1-1|TRBV19|NA|NA
CASTGDLVLNTEAFF
TGTGCCAGTACCGGAGACCTGGTCTTGAACACTGAAGCTTTCTTT
>TRBJ2-7|TRBV5-4|NA|NA
CASSLTRGSNEQYF
TGTGCCAGCAGCTTGACCAGGGGAAGCAACGAGCAGTACTTC
>TRBJ2-1|TRBV7-9|TRBD1|NA
CASSLLGGLPDNEQFF
TGTGCCAGCAGCTTATTAGGGGGCCTGCCCGACAATGAGCAGTTCTTC
>TRBJ1-1|TRBV15|TRBD1|once
CATEQGAGAEAFF
TGTGCCACGGAACAGGGGGCGGGGGCTGAAGCTTTCTTT
>TRBJ2-2|TRBV28|TRBD1|NA
CASSLQGAGTGELFF
TGTGCCAGCAGTTTGCAGGGGGCAGGCACCGGGGAGCTGTTTTTT
>TRBJ2-5|TRBV5-1|TRBD1|NA
CASRQGTGGLYQETQYF
TGCGCCAGCAGGCAAGGGACAGGGGGCTTGTACCAAGAGACCCAGTACTTC
>TRBJ2-1|TRBV12-5|NA|NA
CASGLNVPGHEQFF
TGTGCTAGTGGTTTGAACGTCCCGGGGCATGAGCAGTTCTTC
>TRBJ1-4|TRBV13|NA|NA
CASSEGNNEKLFF
TGTGCCAGCAGCGAGGGGAATAATGAAAAACTGTTTTTT
>TRBJ1-2|TRBV6-6|NA|NA
CASSYLDGDYTF
TGTGCCAGCAGTTACCTGGACGGAGACTACACCTTC
>TRBJ2-2|TRBV5-1|NA|NA
CASGQNTGELFF
TGCGCCAGCGGACAGAACACCGGGGAGCTGTTTTTT
>TRBJ2-7|TRBV5-4|NA|NA
CASSLRVGHEQYF
TGTGCCAGCAGCTTAAGGGTCGGCCACGAGCAGTACTTC
>TRBJ2-1|TRBV21-1|NA|NA
CASSRIRGSHNEQFF
TGTGCCAGCAGTCGGATAAGGGGTTCCCACAATGAGCAGTTCTTC
>TRBJ1-5|TRBV6-5|NA|NA
CASSLRQGDQPQHF
TGTGCCAGCAGTTTGAGGCAGGGAGATCAGCCCCAGCATTTT